This T cell receptor beta chain was observed in a study of blood T cell repertoires in COVID-19 (dated by TCRdb to the early 2020s). Background on the whole study: The collaborator samples originated in the United States, Italy and Spain and spanned the acute and convalescent phases of COVID-19. The prospective study material was composed of cDNA or gDNA derived from T cells, B-cell-depleted T cells, or PBMCs. The dataset comprised deeply sampled blood TCRbeta repertoires from subjects exposed to, actively infected with, or recovered from COVID-19. The repertoires were released in a freely available public database intended as a resource for research on the immune response to SARS-CoV-2. Samples came from the ongoing ImmuneRACE study (first 160 participants) plus 1,254 subjects from 6 global collaborators. A de-identified subject ID, COVID-19 status, age in years and sex were almost always included in the sample metadata. Where available, HLA class I and class II types were obtained from metadata supplied by the sample provider rather than from assay-based typing.

Participants in the prospective study were aged about 18 to 100 years, lived in under 30 United States geographic areas, and enrolled through a virtual design. In the prospective study, cohorts were assigned on the basis of participant-reported clinical history obtained from a screening survey and a study questionnaire. ImmuneRACE Cohort 3 recovered participants were defined by two consecutive negative NP/OP PCR tests, healthcare professional clearance, or symptom resolution. In the prospective study, mobile phlebotomists collected whole blood, serum and a nasopharyngeal or oropharyngeal swab from each participant. Prospective study participants could optionally give additional blood draws and questionnaires over a roughly two-month period. Before DNA extraction, blood samples from the prospective study were shipped at room temperature or frozen. With regard to this clone: Its recognized antigen is unknown. Base-call qualities are not available, and no considerably larger clone is one nucleotide away.

The immunoSEQ Assay, a bias-controlled multiplex PCR, was used to amplify TCRbeta CDR3 regions from genomic DNA. The source study handled its data this way. Within the assay, amplification of reference gene primers was used to estimate how many nucleated cells each sample contained. To quantify the absolute abundance of each unique TCRbeta CDR3 rearrangement, sequence reads were collapsed and filtered. For each sample, productive Simpson clonality was calculated as the square root of Simpson's diversity index over productive rearrangements. Sourced from immuneACCESS, this table was stored by TCRdb with only in-frame sequences that have V and J called. A share of the clones is absent; for the studies checked, an unresolved V gene accounts for under half, and the remainder has no known explanation. V, J and clone size were drawn from that table, and D and trimming were deduced from the DNA. Across this sample there are approximately 490,000 clones, with about 90% seen only once. Around 0.7% of the sample is held by the ten biggest clonotypes.

Broad study findings and their caveats: The amount of clinical and demographic metadata varied by source and participant and was provided uncurated.

CDR3 length: 13 amino acids, cysteine to phenylalanine. Here the CDR3 DNA is all that survives: 39 bases in frame from base 1. For this chain, trimming is 4 bases at the V end and 10 bases at the J end, and the number of junction bases without a gene match is 9. CDR1 MDHEN and CDR2 SYDVKM were looked up in the germline V gene. The receptor chain draws on TRBV28 and TRBJ1-1, and 7 junction bases match TRBD1. This receptor was obtained from a woman aged 18-29 years who had recovered from COVID-19. The sample consisted of PBMCs or T cells enriched from blood (not recorded which). The CDR3 protein is CASSSPDRDRAFF. The nucleotide sequence is TGTGCCAGCAGTTCCCCTGACAGGGATCGAGCTTTCTTT.